The clone carrying this T cell receptor beta chain was seen ten or more times. Its antigen remains unidentified. A J-beta primer mix and a sample-barcoded 5' primer were used in a second PCR of roughly 6 to 11 cycles. Unique molecular identifiers of 12 random nucleotides labeled each cDNA. Via MiXCR, TCRdb re-called the 5' RACE reads, giving one row per CDR3 protein. This sample has 1.5 million to 2 million distinct CDR3 sequences; roughly 28% occur once, and the top ten carry approximately 7.7%. This sample is part of a study of blood T cells in healthy people across ages. Findings and caveats of the study: CMV infection status of these donors was not known.

V lost 2 bases to trimming and J lost 7 bases, with 6 bases between them. Germline V gene data show CDR1 as MNHNS and CDR2 as SASEGT. This CDR3 contains 12 residues. J is TRBJ2-1 and V is TRBV6-1; D gene ambiguous. Sequencing was carried out using blood. This receptor was taken from a woman younger than 45 in good health. The CDR3 loop is CASSEYWNEQFF. The CDR3 bases are TGTGCCAGCAGTGAATACTGGAATGAGCAGTTCTTC.